What follows describes a single TCR beta chain. Its antigen is unknown. This may stem from a read error, because a much larger clone lies one nucleotide away. The record originates from a study of molecular identifiers for immune sequencing clone quantification. Between about 18,000 and 1,100,000 sorted cells, with 10%, 30% or 50% RNA, yielded naive CD8 libraries. Germline-derived CDR1 and CDR2 are SGHRS and YFSETQ. The CDR3 length is 15 residues. Broader study findings: Over 97% of CMV-specific effector molecules, but under 1% of naive ones, were in clones above 20 copies. Highly expanded clones may be undercounted when identical TCR molecules share barcodes.

Previously described methods and listed TCR primers produced bulk TCR libraries. Via MiXCR, TCRdb re-called the PCR reads, giving one row per CDR3 protein. The repertoire holds over 65,000 distinct CDR3 sequences, with approximately 25% as singletons. This TCR derives from a human donor in good health. Some libraries in this study had Jurkat cell RNA spiked in. The sample comprised naive CD8+ T cells from blood, with Jurkat cell RNA spiked in. Specified subset: FACS-sorted CD8+CD4-CCR7+CD45RA+ naive T cells. V is TRBV5-1 and J is TRBJ1-1; no reliable D call. CDR3 region: CASSLVPDMNTEASF. The CDR3 DNA reads as TGCGCCAGCAGCTTGGTTCCAGACATGAACACTGAAGCTTCCTTT.